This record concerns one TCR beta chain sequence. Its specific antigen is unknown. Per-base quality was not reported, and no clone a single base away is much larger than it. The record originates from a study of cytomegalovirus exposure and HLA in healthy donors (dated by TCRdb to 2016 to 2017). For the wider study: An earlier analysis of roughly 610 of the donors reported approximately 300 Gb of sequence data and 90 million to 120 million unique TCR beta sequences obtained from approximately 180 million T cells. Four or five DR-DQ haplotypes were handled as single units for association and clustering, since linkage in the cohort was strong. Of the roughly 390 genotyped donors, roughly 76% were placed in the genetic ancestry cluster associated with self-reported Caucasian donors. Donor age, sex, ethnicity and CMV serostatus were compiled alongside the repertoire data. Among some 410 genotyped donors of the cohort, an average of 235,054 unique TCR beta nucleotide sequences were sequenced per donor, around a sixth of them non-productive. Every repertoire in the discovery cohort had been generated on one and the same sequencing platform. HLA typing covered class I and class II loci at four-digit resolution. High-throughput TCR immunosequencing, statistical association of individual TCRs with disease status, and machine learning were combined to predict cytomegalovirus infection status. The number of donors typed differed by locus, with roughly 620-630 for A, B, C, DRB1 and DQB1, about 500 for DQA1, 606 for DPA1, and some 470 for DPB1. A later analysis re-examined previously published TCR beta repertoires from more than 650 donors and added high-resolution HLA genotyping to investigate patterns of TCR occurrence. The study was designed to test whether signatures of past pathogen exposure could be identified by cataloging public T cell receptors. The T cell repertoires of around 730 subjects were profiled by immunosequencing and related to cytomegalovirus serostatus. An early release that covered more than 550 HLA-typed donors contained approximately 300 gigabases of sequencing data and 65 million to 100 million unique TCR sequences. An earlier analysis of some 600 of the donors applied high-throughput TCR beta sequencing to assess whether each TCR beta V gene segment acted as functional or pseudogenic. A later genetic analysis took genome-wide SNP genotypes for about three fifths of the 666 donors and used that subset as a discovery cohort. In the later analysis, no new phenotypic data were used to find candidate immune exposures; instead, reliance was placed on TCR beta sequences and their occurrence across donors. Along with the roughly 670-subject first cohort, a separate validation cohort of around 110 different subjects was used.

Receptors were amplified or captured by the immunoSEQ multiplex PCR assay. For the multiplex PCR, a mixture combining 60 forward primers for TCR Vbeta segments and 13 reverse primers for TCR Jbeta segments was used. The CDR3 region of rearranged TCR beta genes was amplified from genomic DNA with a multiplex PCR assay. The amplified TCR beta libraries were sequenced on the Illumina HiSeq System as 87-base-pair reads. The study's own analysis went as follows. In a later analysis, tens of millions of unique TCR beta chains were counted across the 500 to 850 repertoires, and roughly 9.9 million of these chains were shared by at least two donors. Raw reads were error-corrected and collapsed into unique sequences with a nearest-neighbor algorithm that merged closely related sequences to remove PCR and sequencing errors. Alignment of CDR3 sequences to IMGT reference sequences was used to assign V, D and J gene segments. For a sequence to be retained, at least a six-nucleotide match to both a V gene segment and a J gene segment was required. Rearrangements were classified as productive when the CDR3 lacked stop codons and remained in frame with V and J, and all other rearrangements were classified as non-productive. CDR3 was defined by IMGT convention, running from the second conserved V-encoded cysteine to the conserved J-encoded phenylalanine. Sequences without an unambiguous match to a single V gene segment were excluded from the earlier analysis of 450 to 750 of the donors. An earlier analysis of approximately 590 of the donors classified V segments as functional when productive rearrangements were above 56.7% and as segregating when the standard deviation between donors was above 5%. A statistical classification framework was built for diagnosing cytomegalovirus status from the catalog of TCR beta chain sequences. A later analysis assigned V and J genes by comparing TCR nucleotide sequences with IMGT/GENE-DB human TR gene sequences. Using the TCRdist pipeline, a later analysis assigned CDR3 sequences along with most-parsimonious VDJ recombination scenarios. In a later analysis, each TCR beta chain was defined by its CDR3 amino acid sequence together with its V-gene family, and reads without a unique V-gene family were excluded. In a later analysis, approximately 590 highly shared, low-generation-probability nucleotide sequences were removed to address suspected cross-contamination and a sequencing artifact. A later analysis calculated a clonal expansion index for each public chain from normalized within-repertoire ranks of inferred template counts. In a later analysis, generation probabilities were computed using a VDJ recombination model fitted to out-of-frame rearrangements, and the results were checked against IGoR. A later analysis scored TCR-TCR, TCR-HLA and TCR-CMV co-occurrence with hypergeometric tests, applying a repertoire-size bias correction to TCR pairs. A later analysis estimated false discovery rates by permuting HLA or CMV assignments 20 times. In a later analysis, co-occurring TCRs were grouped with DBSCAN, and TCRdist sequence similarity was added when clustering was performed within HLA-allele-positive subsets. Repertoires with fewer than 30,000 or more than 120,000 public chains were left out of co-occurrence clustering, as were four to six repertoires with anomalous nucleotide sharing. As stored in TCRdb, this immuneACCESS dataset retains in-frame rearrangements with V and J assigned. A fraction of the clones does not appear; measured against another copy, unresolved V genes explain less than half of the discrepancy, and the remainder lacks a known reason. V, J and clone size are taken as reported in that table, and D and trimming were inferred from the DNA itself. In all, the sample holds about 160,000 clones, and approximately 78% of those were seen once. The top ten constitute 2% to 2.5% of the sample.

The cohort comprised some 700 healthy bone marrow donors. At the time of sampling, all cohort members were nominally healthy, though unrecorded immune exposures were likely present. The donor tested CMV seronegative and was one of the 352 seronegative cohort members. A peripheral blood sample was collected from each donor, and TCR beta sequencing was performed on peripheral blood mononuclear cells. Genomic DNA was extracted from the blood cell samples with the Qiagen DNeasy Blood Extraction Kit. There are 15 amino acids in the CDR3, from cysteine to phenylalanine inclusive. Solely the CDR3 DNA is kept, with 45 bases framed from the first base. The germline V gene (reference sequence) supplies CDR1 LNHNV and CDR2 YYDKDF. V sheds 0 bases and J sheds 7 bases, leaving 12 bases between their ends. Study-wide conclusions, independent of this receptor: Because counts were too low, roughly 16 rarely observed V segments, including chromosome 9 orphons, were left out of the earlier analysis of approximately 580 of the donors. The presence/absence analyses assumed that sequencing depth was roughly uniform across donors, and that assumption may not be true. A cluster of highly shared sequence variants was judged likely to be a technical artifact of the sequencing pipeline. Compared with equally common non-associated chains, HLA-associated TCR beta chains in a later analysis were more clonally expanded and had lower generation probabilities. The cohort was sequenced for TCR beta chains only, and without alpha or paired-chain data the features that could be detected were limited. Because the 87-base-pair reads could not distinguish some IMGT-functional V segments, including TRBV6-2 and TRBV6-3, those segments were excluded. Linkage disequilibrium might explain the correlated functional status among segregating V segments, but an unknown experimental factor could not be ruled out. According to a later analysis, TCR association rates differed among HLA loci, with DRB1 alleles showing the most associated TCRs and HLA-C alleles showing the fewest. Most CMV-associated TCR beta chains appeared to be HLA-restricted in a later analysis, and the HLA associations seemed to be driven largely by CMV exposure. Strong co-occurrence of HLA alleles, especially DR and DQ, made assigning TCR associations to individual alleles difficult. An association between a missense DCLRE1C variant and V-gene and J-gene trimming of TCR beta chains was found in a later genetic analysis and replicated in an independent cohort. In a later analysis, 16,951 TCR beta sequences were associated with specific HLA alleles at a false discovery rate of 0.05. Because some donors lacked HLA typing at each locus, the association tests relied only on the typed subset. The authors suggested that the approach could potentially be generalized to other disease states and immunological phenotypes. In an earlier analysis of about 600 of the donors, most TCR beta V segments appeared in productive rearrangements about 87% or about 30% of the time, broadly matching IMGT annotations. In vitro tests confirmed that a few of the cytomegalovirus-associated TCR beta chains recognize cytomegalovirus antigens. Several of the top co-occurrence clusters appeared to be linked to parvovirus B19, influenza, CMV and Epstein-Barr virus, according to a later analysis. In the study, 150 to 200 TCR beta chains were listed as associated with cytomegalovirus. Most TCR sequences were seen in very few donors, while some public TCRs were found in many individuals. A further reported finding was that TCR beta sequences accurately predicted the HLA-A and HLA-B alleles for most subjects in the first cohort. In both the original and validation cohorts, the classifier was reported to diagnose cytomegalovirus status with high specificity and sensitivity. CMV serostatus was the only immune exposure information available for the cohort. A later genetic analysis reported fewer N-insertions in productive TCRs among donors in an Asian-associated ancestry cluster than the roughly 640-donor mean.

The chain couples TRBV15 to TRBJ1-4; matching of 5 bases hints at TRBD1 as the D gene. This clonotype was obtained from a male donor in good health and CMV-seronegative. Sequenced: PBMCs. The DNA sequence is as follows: TGTGCCACCAGCAGAGATTCAGGGCGAGCTGAAAAACTGTTTTTT. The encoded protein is CATSRDSGRAEKLFF.